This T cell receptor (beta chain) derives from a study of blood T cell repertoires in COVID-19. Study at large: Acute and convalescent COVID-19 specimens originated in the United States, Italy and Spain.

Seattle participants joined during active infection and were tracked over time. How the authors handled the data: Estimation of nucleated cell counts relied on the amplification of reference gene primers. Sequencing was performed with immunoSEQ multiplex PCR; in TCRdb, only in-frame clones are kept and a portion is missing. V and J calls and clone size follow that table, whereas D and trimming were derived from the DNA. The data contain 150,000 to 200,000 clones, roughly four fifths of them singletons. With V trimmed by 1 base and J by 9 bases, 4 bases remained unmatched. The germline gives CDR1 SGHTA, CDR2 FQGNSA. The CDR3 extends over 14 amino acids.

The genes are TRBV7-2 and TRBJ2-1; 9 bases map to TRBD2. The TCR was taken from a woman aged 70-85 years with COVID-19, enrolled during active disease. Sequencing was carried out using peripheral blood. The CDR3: CASSLGTSVTEQFF. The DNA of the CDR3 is TGTGCCAGCAGCTTAGGGACTAGCGTTACTGAGCAGTTCTTC.